The 15 T cell receptor beta chains reported below all come from one sample, sequenced in a study of T cells in Graves' hyperthyroidism and ophthalmopathy. Amplification yielded TCR beta CDR3 regions, with RNA transcripts as the source. The study used the HTBI primer set for a first-round RT-PCR of the TCR CDR3. TCRdb re-analysed the multiplex PCR reads in MiXCR, keeping a single row per CDR3 protein. Of about 500,000 distinct CDR3 sequences listed, 15% to 20% were seen once; the top ten hold less than 30%. The sequenced sample consisted of blood. The receptors come from a woman in her twenties or thirties with Graves' ophthalmopathy.

This clonotype was observed a handful of times. The V call is TRBV11-3, the J call TRBJ2-7, with TRBD1 identical over 8 bases. CDR1 is SGHNT and CDR2 is YENEEA in the germline V gene. Trimming cost V 1 base and J 7 bases; bases outside gene matches: 12. The CDR3 runs to 16 residues. The CDR3 reads CASSLVLRRQGQEQYF. CDR3 bases: TGTGCCAGCAGCTTAGTTCTGCGGCGACAGGGGCAAGAGCAGTACTTC.

This clonotype was seen just once. Relative to the germline gene, one junction end is altered; a read error may explain this. The rearrangement uses TRBV5-1 and TRBJ2-1, with 7 bases lining up with TRBD2. The length of the CDR3 is 17 residues. CDR1 and CDR2 from the germline V gene are SGHRS and YFSETQ. CDR3 sequence: CASSLVPSGISYSEQFF. CDR3 sequence (DNA): TGCGCCAGCAGCTTGGTGCCTAGCGGTATCTCCTACAGTGAGCAGTTCTTC.

This clonotype has a count of ten or more. This chain uses TRBV30 with TRBJ2-7; tentatively, D is TRBD1 (5 bases). This CDR3 has 14 amino acids. Germline CDR1 GTSNPN, CDR2 SVGIG (reference sequence). Trimming took 0 bases from V and 3 from J, leaving 12 bases between them. CDR3 protein: CAWSVWGAIYEQYF. The CDR3 DNA reads TGTGCCTGGAGTGTATGGGGCGCGATCTACGAGCAGTACTTC.

This clonotype was recorded a few times. An end of the junction does not agree with germline; a read error may underlie this. The chain combines TRBV6-1 with TRBJ2-7; TRBD1 is a possible D gene (6 bases). This CDR3 has 15 amino acids. Germline assignment: CDR1 MNHNS and CDR2 SASEGT. The CDR3 DNA follows: TGTGCCGGCAGAAACAGGGTCGAGGTTCGGATCGAGCAGTACTTC. It specifies CAGRNRVEVRIEQYF.

On this clonotype itself: This clone may be a read error of a much larger clone one base away. The CDR3 DNA reads TGCAGTGCCCCCGCGTCTCATCGAGAGACCCAGTACTTC. Amino acid sequence: CSAPASHRETQYF. This chain joins TRBV20-1 and TRBJ2-5; no definite D call. Germline V CDR1 and CDR2: DFQATT, SNEGSKA (reference sequence). V gave up 6 bases and J gave up 4 bases, with 15 bases separating them. The CDR3 extends over 13 amino acids.

This clonotype was recorded a few times. This chain links TRBV10-3 with TRBJ1-2, with D unresolved. The germline V and J ends were trimmed by 2 bases and 2 bases, with 6 bases remaining between them. CDR1 ENHRY and CDR2 SYGVKD come from the germline V gene. CDR3 size: 13 residues. The CDR3 reads CAISEVDNYGYTF. The DNA of the CDR3 is TGTGCCATCAGTGAGGTCGACAACTATGGCTACACCTTC.

This clonotype was seen a handful of times. V usage is TRBV27 and J usage is TRBJ2-1; TRBD1 matches 7 bases. J gave up 8 bases and V 8 bases, and 18 bases lay outside the gene matches. Germline loops: CDR1 MNHEY, CDR2 SMNVEV (reference sequence). The CDR3 runs to 16 residues. The CDR3 sequence is CASGIFRVQGLDEQFF. The CDR3 region has the DNA TGTGCCAGCGGTATATTTAGAGTACAGGGGCTGGATGAGCAGTTCTTC.

With regard to this clonotype: The junction differs from germline at one of its ends, possibly a read error. V and J are TRBV7-2 and TRBJ2-1, with 10 bases identical to TRBD2. This CDR3 is 14 amino acids long. Germline V lookup: CDR1 SGHTA, CDR2 FQGNSA. The CDR3 DNA reads as TGTGCCAGCAGCTCAACTAGCGGGATGCATGAGCAGTCCTTC. Protein sequence: CASSSTSGMHEQSF.

Concerning this clonotype: An end of the junction differs from the germline gene, which may be a read error. The chain employs TRBV28 and TRBJ2-1; D tentatively fits TRBD1 or TRBD2 (5 bases each). Germline V CDR1 and CDR2: MDHEN, SYDVKM. The CDR3 runs 16 residues. The CDR3 bases are TGTGTCAGCAGTTCGTTTGGGGACGAGACTTACAATGAGCAGTTCTTC. Translated, it gives CVSSSFGDETYNEQFF.

The chain combines TRBV4-3 with TRBJ2-1; TRBD1 agrees at 7 bases. This CDR3 is 17 amino acids long. The germline CDR1 and CDR2 sequences are LGHNA and YSLEER. Germline trimming cut 4 bases from V and 10 bases from J; bases unmatched to any gene: 19. The CDR3 DNA reads as TGCGCCAGCAGCCGAATTGCGATGTCAGCAGGGGGTCGGGAGCAGTTCTTC. Its protein product is CASSRIAMSAGGREQFF.

This clonotype was counted ten times or more. This chain joins TRBV6-1 and TRBJ1-5; no definite D call. V was pared by 4 bases and J by 2 bases, with 15 bases between. CDR1 and CDR2 from the germline V gene are MNHNS and SASEGT. There are 16 residues in the CDR3. The CDR3 bases are TGTGCCAGCAGTGTCCCGATATGGTCGGGCAATCAGCCCCAGCATTTT. It yields the protein CASSVPIWSGNQPQHF.

Regarding this clonotype: Its ends do not fully match the called genes, so a read error is possible. The rearrangement joins TRBV5-6 to TRBJ1-1; 7 bases are a match to TRBD1. Germline CDR1 is SGHDT and CDR2 is YYEEEE. This CDR3 contains 17 residues. The CDR3 region is CASSLRPTGAVSTEAFF. In nucleotides, the CDR3 is TGCGCCAGCAGCTTACGGCCCACAGGGGCCGTGAGCACTGAAGCTTTCTTT.

This clonotype was detected many times. The rearrangement links TRBV7-9 to TRBJ2-1, with 8 bases lining up with TRBD1. Per germline, CDR1 SEHNR and CDR2 FQNEAQ (reference sequence). V was clipped by 5 bases and J by 4 bases; unmatched bases: 7. The CDR3 extends over 15 amino acids. The DNA of the CDR3 is TGTGCCAGCAGCCCGCGGACAGGGTTTTACAATGAGCAGTTCTTC. Translating gives CASSPRTGFYNEQFF.

This clonotype appeared many times. The rearrangement uses TRBV20-1 and TRBJ1-3; tentative D call: TRBD1 (5 bases). The V end lost 4 bases, the J end lost 0 bases, and 13 bases lay between the germline ends. Germline V gene data show CDR1 as DFQATT and CDR2 as SNEGSKA (reference sequence). The CDR3 loop spans 15 amino acids. CDR3 protein: CSATYRFASGNTIYF. The CDR3 nucleotides are TGCAGTGCTACCTACAGGTTCGCCTCTGGAAACACCATATATTTT.

This clonotype was recorded many times. The chain joins TRBV20-1 to TRBJ2-2, with 10 positions matching TRBD2. Germline values: CDR1 DFQATT, CDR2 SNEGSKA (reference sequence). The junction had 7 bases not matched to a gene; V was cut back by 3 bases and J by 3 bases. CDR3 length: 16 residues. The DNA for the CDR3 is TGCAGTGCTAGGGCTAGCGGGAGTAGTGACACCGGGGAGCTGTTTTTT. Protein: CSARASGSSDTGELFF.